These 7 T cell receptor beta chains originate from one sample sequenced in a study of T cell changes during pregnancy in multiple sclerosis. Generated by immunoSEQ multiplex PCR, the TCRdb table keeps only in-frame clones and is missing some. The sample lists some 69,000 clones, approximately 90% seen once, with 2% to 2.5% in the top ten. Sequencing used peripheral blood, obtained in the second trimester of pregnancy. These TCRs come from a female donor in good health, enrolled as a control in a pregnancy study.

This chain uses TRBV7-6 with TRBJ1-5, with 8 bases identical to TRBD1. The V gene's germline CDR1 is SGHVS and CDR2 FNYEAQ. The CDR3 covers 14 residues. Germline trimming cut 4 bases from V and 4 bases from J; bases unmatched to any gene: 3. This CDR3 is CASSSGTGNQPQHF. CDR3 nucleotide sequence: TGTGCCAGCAGCTCCGGGACAGGTAATCAGCCCCAGCATTTT.

This clone was counted between two and nine times. J is TRBJ2-2 and V is TRBV15; 8 bases are shared with TRBD2. Germline CDR1 and CDR2: LNHNV and YYDKDF (reference sequence). The CDR3 extends over 18 amino acids. V lost 0 bases, J lost 3 bases, and 9 bases stayed unmatched. CDR3 in DNA: TGTGCCACCAGCAGAGAGCCTCCCACTAGCGGCTACACCGGGGAGCTGTTTTTT. Protein product: CATSREPPTSGYTGELFF.

The chain has TRBV6-6 and TRBJ2-5; 12 nucleotides match TRBD2. The CDR3 spans 13 residues. Germline V gene data show CDR1 as MNHNY and CDR2 as SVGAGI (reference sequence). Losses at the gene ends were 10 bases for V and 2 bases for J; bases not matched to a gene: 2. CDR3 sequence: CATLAGGQETQYF. The CDR3 DNA reads TGTGCCACCCTAGCGGGGGGGCAAGAGACCCAGTACTTC.

J is TRBJ2-5 and V is TRBV27; 12 nucleotides line up with TRBD2. This CDR3 comprises 16 residues. V gave up 5 bases and J gave up 5 bases; unmatched junction bases: 9. Germline CDR1 MNHEY, CDR2 SMNVEV (reference sequence). The CDR3 is CASSPLAGGPSETQYF. DNA for the CDR3: TGTGCCAGCAGTCCTCTAGCGGGGGGGCCTTCTGAGACCCAGTACTTC.

The chain is built from TRBV7-9 and TRBJ2-1; 7 bases fit TRBD1. CDR3 length: 13 residues. The J segment lost 5 bases and the V segment lost 6 bases, leaving 4 bases of the junction unmatched. Germline V gives CDR1 SEHNR, CDR2 FQNEAQ (reference sequence). Here the CDR3 DNA reads TGTGCCAGCAGTACCGGACAGGACAATGAGCAGTTCTTC. Translation gives CASSTGQDNEQFF.

This clone was counted between two and nine times. This chain joins TRBV2 and TRBJ2-7, with D possibly TRBD2 on 6 matching bases. With 4 bases removed from V and 0 bases from J, the gap between germline ends came to 13 bases. The CDR3 is 15 residues long. CDR1 SNHLY and CDR2 FYNNEI come from the germline V gene. This chain's CDR3 is CASSGPVADSYEQYF. CDR3 bases: TGTGCCAGCAGTGGTCCCGTAGCGGACTCCTACGAGCAGTACTTC.

The V and J genes are TRBV7-3 and TRBJ2-1; TRBD2 aligns across 8 bases. There are 15 residues in the CDR3. J was trimmed by 3 bases and V by 5 bases; bases with no gene match: 6. Germline CDR1 SGHTA, CDR2 FQGTGA. CDR3 sequence: CASSPQRGFYNEQFF. The DNA of the CDR3 is TGTGCCAGCAGCCCCCAGCGGGGGTTCTACAATGAGCAGTTCTTC.